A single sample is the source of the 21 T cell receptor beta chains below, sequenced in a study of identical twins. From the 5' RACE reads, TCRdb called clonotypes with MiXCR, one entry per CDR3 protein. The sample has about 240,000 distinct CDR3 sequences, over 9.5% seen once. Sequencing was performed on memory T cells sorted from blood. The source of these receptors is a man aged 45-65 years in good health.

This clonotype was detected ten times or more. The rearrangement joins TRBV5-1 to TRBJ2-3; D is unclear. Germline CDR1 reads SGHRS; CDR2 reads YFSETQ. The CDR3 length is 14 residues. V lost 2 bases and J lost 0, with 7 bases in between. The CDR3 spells CASSFSRSTDTQYF. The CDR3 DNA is TGCGCCAGCAGCTTCTCGCGGAGCACAGATACGCAGTATTTT.

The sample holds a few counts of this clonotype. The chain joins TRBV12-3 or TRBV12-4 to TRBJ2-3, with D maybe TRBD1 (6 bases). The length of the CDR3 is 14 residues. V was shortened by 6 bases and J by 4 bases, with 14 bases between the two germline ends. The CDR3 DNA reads TGTGCCAGCAGCCGATCACAGGGCCCAGATACGCAGTATTTT. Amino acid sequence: CASSRSQGPDTQYF.

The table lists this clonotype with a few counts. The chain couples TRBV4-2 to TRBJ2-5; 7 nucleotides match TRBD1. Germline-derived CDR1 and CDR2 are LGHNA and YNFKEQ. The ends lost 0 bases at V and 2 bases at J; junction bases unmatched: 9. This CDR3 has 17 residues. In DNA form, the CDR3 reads TGTGCCAGCAGCCAAGAAGCCAGGGGGTTTCCACAAGAGACCCAGTACTTC. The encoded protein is CASSQEARGFPQETQYF.

CDR3: CASSLSPGGRTEAFF. The DNA of the CDR3 is TGTGCCAGCAGCTTAAGCCCTGGGGGTCGGACTGAAGCTTTCTTT. The V call is TRBV7-3, the J call TRBJ1-1, with a weak D call TRBD1 (5 bases). Germline V lookup: CDR1 SGHTA, CDR2 FQGTGA. V was shortened by 1 base and J by 5 bases, with 14 bases between the two germline ends. This CDR3 contains 15 residues. Full variable domain (remainder filled in from reference TRBV7-3 and TRBJ1-1): GAGVSQTPSNKVTEKGKYVELRCDPISGHTALYWYRQSLGQGPEFLIYFQGTGAADDSGLPNDRFFAVRPEGSVSTLKIQRTERGDSAVYLCASSLSPGGRTEAFFGQGTRLTVV.

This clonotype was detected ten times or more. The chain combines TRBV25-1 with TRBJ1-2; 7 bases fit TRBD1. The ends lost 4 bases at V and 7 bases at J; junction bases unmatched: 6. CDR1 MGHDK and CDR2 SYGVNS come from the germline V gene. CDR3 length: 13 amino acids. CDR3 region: CASSVGRGTGYTF. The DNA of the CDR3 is TGTGCCAGCAGTGTCGGCAGGGGGACTGGCTACACCTTC.

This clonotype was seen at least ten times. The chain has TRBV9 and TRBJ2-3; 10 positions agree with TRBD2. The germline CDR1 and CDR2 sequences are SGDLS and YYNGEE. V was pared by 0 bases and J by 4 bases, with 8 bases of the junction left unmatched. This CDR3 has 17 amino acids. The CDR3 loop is CASSVVASGGLADTQYF. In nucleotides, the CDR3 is TGTGCCAGCAGCGTAGTGGCTAGCGGGGGACTGGCAGATACGCAGTATTTT.

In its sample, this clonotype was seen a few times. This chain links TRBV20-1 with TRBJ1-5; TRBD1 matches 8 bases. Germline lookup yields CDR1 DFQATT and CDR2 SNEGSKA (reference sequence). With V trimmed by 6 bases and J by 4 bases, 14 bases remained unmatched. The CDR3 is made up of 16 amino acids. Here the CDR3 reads CSAIESIGQGNQPQHF. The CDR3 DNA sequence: TGCAGTGCCATAGAGAGCATTGGACAGGGTAATCAGCCCCAGCATTTT.

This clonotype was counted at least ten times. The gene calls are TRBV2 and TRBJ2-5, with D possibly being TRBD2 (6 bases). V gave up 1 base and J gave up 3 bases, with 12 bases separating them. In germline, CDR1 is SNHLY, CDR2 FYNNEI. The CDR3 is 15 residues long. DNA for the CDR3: TGTGCCAGCAGTGAAGGGGAGGCCCTCAAAGAGACCCAGTACTTC. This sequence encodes CASSEGEALKETQYF.

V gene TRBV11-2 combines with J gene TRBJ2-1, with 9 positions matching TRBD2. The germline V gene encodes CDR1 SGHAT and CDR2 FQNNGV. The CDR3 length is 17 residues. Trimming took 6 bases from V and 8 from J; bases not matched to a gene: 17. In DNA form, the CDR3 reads TGTGCCAGCAGATCATCCCGGCCTAGCGGGATGGGGGATGAGCAGTTCTTC. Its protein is CASRSSRPSGMGDEQFF. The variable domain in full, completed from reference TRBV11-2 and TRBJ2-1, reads EAGVAQSPRYKIIEKRQSVAFWCNPISGHATLYWYQQILGQGPKLLIQFQNNGVVDDSQLPKDRFSAERLKGVDSTLKIQPAKLEDSAVYLCASRSSRPSGMGDEQFFGPGTRLTVL.

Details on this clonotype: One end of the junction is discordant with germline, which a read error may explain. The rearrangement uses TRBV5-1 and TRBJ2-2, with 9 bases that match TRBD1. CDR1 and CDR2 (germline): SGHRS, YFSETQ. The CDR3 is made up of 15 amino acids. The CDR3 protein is CASRSGTGRAGELFF. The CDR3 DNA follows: TGCGCCAGCAGATCTGGGACAGGGAGAGCCGGGGAGTTGTTTTTT.

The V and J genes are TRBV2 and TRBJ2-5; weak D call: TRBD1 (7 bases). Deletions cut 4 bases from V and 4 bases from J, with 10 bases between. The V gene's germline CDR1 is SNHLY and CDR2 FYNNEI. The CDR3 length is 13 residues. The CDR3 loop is CASSGQGGETQYF. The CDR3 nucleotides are TGTGCCAGCAGTGGACAGGGAGGAGAGACCCAGTACTTC. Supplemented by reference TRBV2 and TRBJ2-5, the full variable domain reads EPEVTQTPSHQVTQMGQEVILRCVPISNHLYFYWYRQILGQKVEFLVSFYNNEISEKSEIFDDQFSVERPDGSNFTLKIRSTKLEDSAMYFCASSGQGGETQYFGPGTRLLVL.

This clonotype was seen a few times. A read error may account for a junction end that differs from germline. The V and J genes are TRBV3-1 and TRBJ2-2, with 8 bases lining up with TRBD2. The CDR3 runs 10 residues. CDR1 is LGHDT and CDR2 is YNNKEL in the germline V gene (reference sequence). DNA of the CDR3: TGTGCCAGCAGCGGACCGGGACTAGTTTTT. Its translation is CASSGPGLVF.

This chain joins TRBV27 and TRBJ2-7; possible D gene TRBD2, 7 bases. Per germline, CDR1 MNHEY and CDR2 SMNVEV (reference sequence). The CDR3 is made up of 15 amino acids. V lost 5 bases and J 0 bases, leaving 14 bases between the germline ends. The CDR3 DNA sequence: TGTGCCAGCAGTATAGGGGGGGGCCTCTCCTACGAGCAGTACTTC. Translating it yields CASSIGGGLSYEQYF.

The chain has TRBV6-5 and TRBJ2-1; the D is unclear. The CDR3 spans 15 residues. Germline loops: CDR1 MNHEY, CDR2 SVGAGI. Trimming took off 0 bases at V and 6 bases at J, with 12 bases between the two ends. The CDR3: CASSYSKRAGNEQFF. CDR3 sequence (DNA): TGTGCCAGCAGTTACTCGAAAAGGGCAGGCAATGAGCAGTTCTTC.

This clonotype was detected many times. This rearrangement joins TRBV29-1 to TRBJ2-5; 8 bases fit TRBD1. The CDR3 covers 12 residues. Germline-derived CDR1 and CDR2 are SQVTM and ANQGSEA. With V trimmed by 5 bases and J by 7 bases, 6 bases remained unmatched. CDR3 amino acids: CSVRQGPGTQYF. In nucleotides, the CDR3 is TGCAGCGTTCGACAGGGGCCCGGGACCCAGTACTTC. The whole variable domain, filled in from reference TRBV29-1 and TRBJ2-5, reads SAVISQKPSRDICQRGTSLTIQCQVDSQVTMMFWYRQQPGQSLTLIATANQGSEATYESGFVIDKFPISRPNLTFSTLTVSNMSPEDSSIYLCSVRQGPGTQYFGPGTRLLVL.

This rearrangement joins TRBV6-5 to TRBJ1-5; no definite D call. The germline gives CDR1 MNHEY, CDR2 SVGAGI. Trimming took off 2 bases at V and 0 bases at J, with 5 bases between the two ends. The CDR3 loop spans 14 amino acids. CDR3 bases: TGTGCCAGCAGTTACCGCAATAGCAATCAGCCCCAGCATTTT. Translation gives CASSYRNSNQPQHF.

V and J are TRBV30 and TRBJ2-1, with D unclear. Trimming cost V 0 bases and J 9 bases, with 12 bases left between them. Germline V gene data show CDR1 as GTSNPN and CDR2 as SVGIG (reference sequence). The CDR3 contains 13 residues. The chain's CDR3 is CAWSVGRYSEQFF. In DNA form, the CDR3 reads TGTGCCTGGAGTGTAGGCAGGTATAGTGAGCAGTTCTTC.

The CDR3 DNA reads TGTGCCTGGAACGGGGTTGGGGGTAACATTCAGTACTTC. This encodes CAWNGVGGNIQYF. V is TRBV30 and J is TRBJ2-4; D is perhaps TRBD1 or TRBD2 (5 bases each). This CDR3 comprises 13 residues. V was shortened by 4 bases and J by 7 bases, with 14 bases between the two germline ends. From germline, CDR1 is GTSNPN and CDR2 SVGIG (reference sequence).

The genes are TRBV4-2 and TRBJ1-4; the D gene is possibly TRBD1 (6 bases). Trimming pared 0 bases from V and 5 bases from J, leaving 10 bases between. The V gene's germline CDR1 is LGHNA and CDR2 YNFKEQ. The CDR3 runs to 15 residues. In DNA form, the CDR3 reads TGTGCCAGCAGCCAAGAAAACAGGGAGAATGAAAAACTGTTTTTT. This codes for CASSQENRENEKLFF.

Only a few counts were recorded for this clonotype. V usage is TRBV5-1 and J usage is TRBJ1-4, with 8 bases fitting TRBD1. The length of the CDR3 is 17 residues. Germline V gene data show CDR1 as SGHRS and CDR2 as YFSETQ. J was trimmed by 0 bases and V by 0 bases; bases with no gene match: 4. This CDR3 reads CASSLAPGGSTNEKLFF. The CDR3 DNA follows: TGCGCCAGCAGCTTGGCCCCAGGGGGCTCAACTAATGAAAAACTGTTTTTT.

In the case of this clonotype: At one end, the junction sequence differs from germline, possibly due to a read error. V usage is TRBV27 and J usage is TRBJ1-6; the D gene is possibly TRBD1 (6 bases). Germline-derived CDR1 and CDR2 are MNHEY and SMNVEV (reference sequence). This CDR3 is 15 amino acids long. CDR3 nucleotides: TGTACCAGCAGTTCAGGGGTCTCCTATAATTCACCCCTCCACTTT. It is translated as CTSSSGVSYNSPLHF.